One sample yielded the 25 T cell receptor beta chains listed below, sequenced in a study of T cell changes during pregnancy in multiple sclerosis (dated by TCRdb to between 2018 and 2021). Libraries were built with the immunoSEQ multiplex PCR assay. What TCRdb holds here is the immuneACCESS table cut down to in-frame rearrangements. Part of the clones is not present; checked against another copy, under half of the missing clones reflect an unresolved V gene, and the others are unexplained. The sample has tens of thousands of clones on record, around 92% of them singletons. The top ten constitute 2% of the sample. The specimen comprised peripheral blood, sampled in the third trimester of pregnancy. The receptors were sampled from a female donor in good health, enrolled as a control in a pregnancy study.

The chain has TRBV7-9 and TRBJ2-7; perhaps TRBD1 as D (6 bases). Germline V gives CDR1 SEHNR, CDR2 FQNEAQ (reference sequence). This CDR3 region has 16 residues. V was shortened by 1 base and J by 6 bases, with 19 bases between the two germline ends. The CDR3 region has the DNA TGTGCCAGCAGCTTAGGGCTCCGCAGGGGTGAGCGCGAGCAGTACTTC. Amino acid sequence: CASSLGLRRGEREQYF.

This chain connects TRBV4-3 to TRBJ2-1; tentatively, D is TRBD1 (6 bases). Germline V gene data show CDR1 as LGHNA and CDR2 as YSLEER. The CDR3 is 13 amino acids. V was pared by 0 bases and J by 6 bases, with 6 bases between. CDR3: CASSQEGANEQFF. The CDR3, as DNA: TGCGCCAGCAGCCAAGAGGGGGCCAATGAGCAGTTCTTC.

The chain joins TRBV7-3 to TRBJ2-1; 16 bases agree with TRBD2. Germline loops: CDR1 SGHTA, CDR2 FQGTGA. The CDR3 consists of 16 residues. J was trimmed by 8 bases and V by 2 bases; bases with no gene match: 3. The CDR3 sequence is CASSLGTSGRVDEQFF. The CDR3 DNA is TGTGCCAGCAGCTTAGGGACTAGCGGGAGGGTGGATGAGCAGTTCTTC. The full variable domain, in which reference TRBV7-3 and TRBJ2-1 provide the parts outside the CDR3, is GAGVSQTPSNKVTEKGKYVELRCDPISGHTALYWYRQSLGQGPEFLIYFQGTGAADDSGLPNDRFFAVRPEGSVSTLKIQRTERGDSAVYLCASSLGTSGRVDEQFFGPGTRLTVL.

For the CDR3, the DNA is TGTGCCAGCTCCGGGACTAGCCCCTACGAGCAGTACTTC. Amino acids: CASSGTSPYEQYF. The chain carries TRBV28 and TRBJ2-7; 9 bases align to TRBD2. The CDR3 consists of 13 residues. The germline CDR1 and CDR2 sequences are MDHEN and SYDVKM. J was trimmed by 2 bases and V by 8 bases; bases with no gene match: 4.

V usage is TRBV5-6 and J usage is TRBJ1-5; 8 bases line up with TRBD1. This CDR3 comprises 15 residues. The J segment lost 3 bases and the V segment lost 0 bases, leaving 2 bases of the junction unmatched. The germline gives CDR1 SGHDT, CDR2 YYEEEE. CDR3 sequence: CASSLGQGNNQPQHF. The CDR3 DNA reads TGTGCCAGCAGCTTGGGACAGGGGAACAATCAGCCCCAGCATTTT.

The chain combines TRBV5-1 with TRBJ1-6; TRBD1 matches 7 bases. The J segment lost 7 bases and the V segment lost 3 bases, leaving 7 bases of the junction unmatched. Germline V CDR1 and CDR2: SGHRS, YFSETQ. The CDR3 length is 15 residues. The CDR3 sequence: CASSSSDRANSPLHF. In DNA form, the CDR3 reads TGCGCCAGCAGCTCAAGCGACAGGGCGAATTCACCCCTCCACTTT.

This chain uses TRBV18 with TRBJ2-5; D is unresolved. This CDR3 region has 13 residues. From germline, CDR1 is KGHSH and CDR2 LQKENI. V lost 1 base and J 1 base, leaving 4 bases between the germline ends. The CDR3 protein is CASSPQPQETQYF. In DNA, the CDR3 is TGTGCCAGCTCACCACAGCCCCAAGAGACCCAGTACTTC.

The rearrangement links TRBV7-2 to TRBJ2-1; 7 positions match TRBD2. Germline values: CDR1 SGHTA, CDR2 FQGNSA. CDR3 length: 15 residues. V lost 3 bases and J lost 9; bases outside the gene matches: 11. CDR3 in DNA: TGTGCCAGCAGCTTGGGACTAAGCGGGACTACTGAGCAGTTCTTC. Its translation is CASSLGLSGTTEQFF.

For the CDR3, the DNA is TGTGCCAGCTCATCCTCCAACGTCCTGACTTTC. Translation: CASSSSNVLTF. The chain joins TRBV18 to TRBJ2-6; D call uncertain. The CDR3 has 11 amino acids. V was trimmed by 5 bases and J by 8 bases, leaving 4 bases between them. CDR1 is KGHSH and CDR2 is LQKENI in the germline V gene. Combining the CDR3 with reference TRBV18 and TRBJ2-6 gives the whole variable domain NAGVMQNPRHLVRRRGQEARLRCSPMKGHSHVYWYRQLPEEGLKFMVYLQKENIIDESGMPKERFSAEFPKEGPSILRIQQVVRGDSAAYFCASSSSNVLTFGAGSRLTVL.

This chain joins TRBV5-4 and TRBJ1-6; possibly TRBD1 for D (6 bases). Germline V gives CDR1 SGHNT, CDR2 YYREEE (reference sequence). V was clipped by 10 bases and J by 5 bases, with 16 bases between them. The CDR3 is 14 residues long. CDR3 nucleotides: TGTGCCTCCCGACAGGAAAGGAATAATTCACCCCTCCACTTT. As protein: CASRQERNNSPLHF.

This rearrangement joins TRBV5-1 to TRBJ2-1, with D tentatively TRBD1 (6 bases). Germline V gene data show CDR1 as SGHRS and CDR2 as YFSETQ. This CDR3 has 15 amino acids. V was trimmed by 1 base and J by 4 bases, leaving 12 bases between them. Here the CDR3 DNA reads TGCGCCAGCAGCTTGAGTTTAGGACAGTACAATGAGCAGTTCTTC. It is translated as CASSLSLGQYNEQFF.

The chain employs TRBV7-9 and TRBJ2-3, with TRBD1 identical over 11 bases. V was pared by 5 bases and J by 5 bases, with 3 bases of the junction left unmatched. Germline V CDR1 and CDR2: SEHNR, FQNEAQ (reference sequence). The CDR3 consists of 14 residues. In DNA, the CDR3 is TGTGCCAGCAGCGGAGGGACAGGGGGAGATACGCAGTATTTT. Its protein is CASSGGTGGDTQYF.

The J gene is TRBJ2-1, the V gene TRBV7-2, with a weak D call TRBD2 (6 bases). The V and J ends lost 5 bases and 2 bases respectively, with 10 bases between them. Germline CDR1 reads SGHTA; CDR2 reads FQGNSA. There are 14 residues in the CDR3. For the CDR3, the DNA is TGTGCCAGCAGCCCTGCGGGGACCTACAATGAGCAGTTCTTC. Protein: CASSPAGTYNEQFF.

The chain combines TRBV7-3 with TRBJ2-2, with 9 bases matching TRBD1. There are 18 residues in the CDR3. The germline gives CDR1 SGHTA, CDR2 FQGTGA. The V gene end was trimmed by 5 bases and the J gene end by 6 bases; junction bases not matched to a gene: 16. CDR3 in DNA: TGTGCCAGCAGCCTCAACAGTCCGGGACAGGGCGGATCCGGGGAGCTGTTTTTT. This sequence encodes CASSLNSPGQGGSGELFF.

The chain is built from TRBV7-2 and TRBJ2-5; 7 bases fit TRBD2. Germline CDR1 is SGHTA and CDR2 is FQGNSA. The CDR3 is 13 residues long. The J segment lost 9 bases and the V segment lost 10 bases, leaving 14 bases of the junction unmatched. This CDR3 reads CAIPSGYRDAQYF. CDR3 nucleotides: TGTGCCATCCCTAGCGGTTACAGAGACGCCCAGTACTTC.

V usage is TRBV19 and J usage is TRBJ1-2; D unresolved. Germline-derived CDR1 and CDR2 are LNHDA and SQIVND (reference sequence). This CDR3 is built from 14 residues. Trimming cost V 3 bases and J 8 bases, with 16 bases left between them. The CDR3 reads CASSIYPPGQGYTF. The CDR3 DNA follows: TGTGCCAGTAGTATCTATCCTCCAGGTCAAGGCTACACCTTC. Together with reference TRBV19 and TRBJ1-2, the CDR3 gives the full variable domain: DGGITQSPKYLFRKEGQNVTLSCEQNLNHDAMYWYRQDPGQGLRLIYYSQIVNDFQKGDIAEGYSVSREKKESFPLTVTSAQKNPTAFYLCASSIYPPGQGYTFGSGTRLTVV.

This sequence joins TRBV18 and TRBJ2-7; tentative D call: TRBD2 (6 bases). V lost 2 bases, J lost 2 bases, and 10 bases lay in between. CDR3 length: 14 amino acids. Germline V CDR1 and CDR2: KGHSH, LQKENI. CDR3 amino acids: CASSPGQRAYEQYF. For the CDR3, the DNA is TGTGCCAGCTCACCAGGGCAGCGGGCCTACGAGCAGTACTTC.

V gene TRBV11-2 combines with J gene TRBJ2-5; 7 nucleotides match TRBD1. V shed 2 bases, J shed 1 base, and the junction held 10 bases outside the gene matches. The CDR3 sequence is 17 residues long. CDR1 is SGHAT and CDR2 is FQNNGV in the germline V gene. The chain's CDR3 is CASSLTQGLPGQETQYF. The CDR3 DNA sequence: TGTGCCAGCAGCTTAACACAGGGGTTGCCCGGCCAAGAGACCCAGTACTTC.

The genes are TRBV29-1 and TRBJ1-4, with D hard to call. The CDR3 is 13 residues long. Germline V gene data show CDR1 as SQVTM and CDR2 as ANQGSEA. Trimming stripped 7 bases from V and 3 bases from J, with 12 bases between. The CDR3 sequence is CSASVASNEKLFF. The CDR3 DNA reads TGCAGCGCAAGCGTGGCCTCTAATGAAAAACTGTTTTTT.

The gene calls are TRBV6-5 and TRBJ2-3; TRBD2 aligns across 12 bases. The CDR3 covers 14 residues. Unmatched junction bases numbered 1, after V lost 6 bases and J lost 3 bases. CDR1 and CDR2 from the germline V gene are MNHEY and SVGAGI. CDR3 protein: CASRTSGGTDTQYF. The CDR3 DNA sequence: TGTGCCAGCAGAACTAGCGGGGGGACAGATACGCAGTATTTT.

The rearrangement joins TRBV28 to TRBJ1-4, with 8 nucleotides matching TRBD1. The CDR3 covers 17 residues. J gave up 0 bases and V 2 bases, and 5 bases lay outside the gene matches. Germline V CDR1 and CDR2: MDHEN, SYDVKM. The CDR3 spells CASSLQGAFATNEKLFF. CDR3 sequence (DNA): TGTGCCAGCAGTTTACAGGGGGCATTCGCAACTAATGAAAAACTGTTTTTT.

V is TRBV5-1 and J is TRBJ2-1, with a tentative D call TRBD1 (6 bases). The germline gives CDR1 SGHRS, CDR2 YFSETQ. The CDR3 runs 16 residues. V lost 4 bases to trimming and J lost 6 bases, with 20 bases between them. The CDR3 DNA follows: TGCGCCAGCAGCCAAGAGGTAGTGGGGGCCCGCAATGAGCAGTTCTTC. Translating it yields CASSQEVVGARNEQFF.

This clone was picked up a small number of times. This chain uses TRBV7-9 with TRBJ2-7; 7 bases agree with TRBD1. The CDR3 is made up of 14 amino acids. V shed 3 bases, J shed 7 bases, and the junction held 9 bases outside the gene matches. Germline V lookup: CDR1 SEHNR, CDR2 FQNEAQ (reference sequence). The CDR3 protein is CASSLGQRMGEQYF. The CDR3 bases are TGTGCCAGCAGCTTGGGACAGCGGATGGGGGAGCAGTACTTC.

This chain links TRBV30 with TRBJ1-3; D remains ambiguous. Matching the DNA end better, TRBJ2-2 makes the J call doubtful. CDR1 and CDR2 from the germline V gene are GTSNPN and SVGIG (reference sequence). CDR3 length: 12 amino acids. The CDR3 spells CAWSVTTGELFF. The CDR3 bases are TGTGCCTGGAGTGTCACCACCGGGGAGCTGTTTTTT.

The rearrangement links TRBV27 to TRBJ2-4, with TRBD2 identical over 9 bases. CDR3 length: 21 residues. Germline assignment: CDR1 MNHEY and CDR2 SMNVEV (reference sequence). J gave up 5 bases and V 2 bases, and 22 bases lay outside the gene matches. The CDR3 DNA sequence: TGTGCCAGCAGTTTAAGGGGCCGATCGGCGGGAGGGTCCGTACGCCAAAACATTCAGTACTTC. This translates into CASSLRGRSAGGSVRQNIQYF.